This T cell receptor beta chain was identified during a study of human T cells and chemical hapten exposure. Study context: Diphenylcyclopropenone, dosed weekly to the scalp, was given to patients throughout the approximately 25-week study. Alopecia areata, totalis and universalis patients, mostly female, were included. Patch tests containing 0.01% DPC, applied to the upper back, were read at 6 days.

Via MiXCR, TCRdb re-called the RACE reads, giving one row per CDR3 protein. The sample consists of around 120,000 distinct CDR3 sequences, roughly 13% of them appearing once. Noted time point: pre-sensitization, week 0. Treatment noted: therapeutic diphenylcyclopropenone sensitization with weekly scalp DPC. Trimming took 5 bases from V and 9 from J, leaving 14 bases between them. CDR1 SGHTA and CDR2 FQGNSA come from the germline V gene. There are 13 residues in the CDR3. This clonotype was detected a few times. This clonotype was sampled from a woman aged 18-29 years with alopecia areata. Some clones in this sample may be carry-over from other donors' samples. The specimen was whole blood, collected in connection with sensitization to the hapten diphenylcyclopropenone (DPC). The V gene is TRBV7-2, the J gene TRBJ2-1, with D tentatively TRBD2 (5 bases). CDR3 in DNA: TGTGCCAGCAGCCCCCCCCCTAGCACTGAGCAGTTCTTC. This encodes CASSPPPSTEQFF. Complete variable domain (other parts from reference TRBV7-2 and TRBJ2-1): GAGVSQSPSNKVTEKGKDVELRCDPISGHTALYWYRQSLGQGLEFLIYFQGNSAPDKSGLPSDRFSAERTGGSVSTLTIQRTQQEDSAVYLCASSPPPSTEQFFGPGTRLTVL.